The rows below give T cell receptor beta chains drawn from one sample of a study of monozygotic twins with cystic fibrosis. Sequencing was performed with immunoSEQ multiplex PCR; in TCRdb, only in-frame clones are kept and a portion is missing. The sample lists roughly 13,000 clones; approximately 90% were seen once. The material sequenced was blood. Receptors originate from a boy aged 5-17 years with cystic fibrosis. Both conserved end residues are part of each CDR3. The D gene is left open where the match is weak. Not all rows give a size; the values are once, few, many and, for expanded clones, a class.

>.|.|TRBJ2-1|TRBV5-1
CASSLARPDNEQFF
TGCGCCAGCAGCTTGGCCAGGCCGGACAATGAGCAGTTCTTC
>.|TRBD2|TRBJ2-2|TRBV5-8
CASSLGTRGNTGELFF
TGTGCCAGCAGCTTGGGGACTAGAGGGAACACCGGGGAGCTGTTTTTT
>once|.|TRBJ2-3|TRBV5-6
CASSLGGRLTDTQYF
TGTGCCAGCAGCTTGGGGGGAAGGCTCACAGATACGCAGTATTTT
>.|.|TRBJ1-3|TRBV6-1
CASTPLSRGNTIYF
TGTGCCAGCACCCCCCTTTCTCGGGGAAACACCATATATTTT
>.|.|TRBJ1-2|TRBV28
CASTGTYGYTF
TGTGCCAGCACTGGGACGTATGGCTACACCTTC
>.|TRBD1|TRBJ2-7|TRBV27
CASSLYRDRATEQYF
TGTGCCAGCAGTTTATACCGGGACAGGGCGACCGAGCAGTACTTC
>.|.|TRBJ1-2|TRBV5-1
CASSPDRSNYGYTF
TGCGCCAGCAGCCCTGACAGGTCCAACTATGGCTACACCTTC
>.|.|TRBJ2-3|TRBV30
CAWSVRLSPDDTQYF
TGTGCCTGGAGTGTCAGACTTTCCCCAGACGATACGCAGTATTTT
>.|TRBD1|TRBJ2-3|TRBV10-2
CASKDRGKTDTQYF
TGCGCCAGCAAAGACAGGGGGAAAACAGATACGCAGTATTTT
>.|.|TRBJ2-5|TRBV6-1
CASRTQRETQYF
TGTGCCAGCAGAACACAAAGAGAGACCCAGTACTTC
>.|.|TRBJ2-7|TRBV4-1
CASSQGSISGREQYF
TGCGCCAGCAGCCAAGGTAGTATCTCGGGGCGCGAGCAGTACTTC
>.|TRBD1|TRBJ2-5|TRBV28
CASRGRQGTYF
TGTGCCAGCAGGGGACGACAGGGAACGTACTTC
>.|TRBD1|TRBJ1-5|TRBV19
CASTMEGAPRNQPQHF
TGTGCCAGTACCATGGAGGGGGCGCCCCGCAATCAGCCCCAGCATTTT
>.|.|TRBJ1-5|TRBV21-1
CASSSSGTGSNQPQHF
TGTGCCAGCAGCTCCTCCGGGACAGGCAGCAATCAGCCCCAGCATTTT
>.|TRBD1|TRBJ1-2|TRBV11-2
CASSLEWDRGWYGYTF
TGTGCCAGCAGCTTAGAGTGGGACAGGGGTTGGTATGGCTACACCTTC
>.|.|TRBJ2-7|TRBV2
CASRSQGSPRVHF
TGTGCCAGCCGTAGTCAGGGATCTCCTCGGGTGCACTTC
>.|.|TRBJ1-2|TRBV7-9
CASGRETINYGYTF
TGTGCCAGCGGCCGGGAGACCATTAACTATGGCTACACCTTC
>.|TRBD1|TRBJ1-4|TRBV28
CASSLRQGDEKLFF
TGTGCCAGCAGTCTACGACAGGGGGATGAAAAACTGTTTTTT
>.|TRBD1|TRBJ1-1|TRBV6-5
CASSSQGANTEAFF
TGTGCCAGCAGTTCCCAGGGGGCGAACACTGAAGCTTTCTTT
>.|.|TRBJ2-2|TRBV27
CASSLLDSTGELFF
TGTGCCAGCAGTTTATTAGACAGTACCGGGGAGCTGTTTTTT
>.|TRBD2|TRBJ2-1|TRBV28
CASSISGLEFGGAEQFF
TGTGCCAGCAGTATATCGGGACTAGAATTTGGTGGGGCTGAGCAGTTCTTC
>.|TRBD2|TRBJ2-5|TRBV4-1
CASSPRLAETQETQYF
TGCGCCAGCAGCCCAAGACTAGCGGAGACCCAAGAGACCCAGTACTTC
>.|.|TRBJ1-5|TRBV5-6
CASSFRGAGGQPQHF
TGTGCCAGCAGCTTCAGGGGCGCCGGGGGACAGCCCCAGCATTTT
>.|TRBD1|TRBJ1-1|TRBV18
CASSTRTGANTEAFF
TGTGCCAGCTCAACCCGTACAGGGGCTAACACTGAAGCTTTCTTT
>.|.|TRBJ2-1|TRBV29-1
CSGGGGQTDSYNEQFF
TGCAGCGGTGGGGGCGGTCAGACCGACTCCTACAATGAGCAGTTCTTC
>.|.|TRBJ2-7|TRBV19
CASSLSGLLRGPNGAYEQYF
TGTGCCAGTAGTTTGTCGGGGCTCCTCCGAGGACCCAACGGCGCCTACGAGCAGTACTTC
>.|.|TRBJ2-3|TRBV9
CASSVTWLPDTQYF
TGTGCCAGCAGCGTAACGTGGCTCCCAGATACGCAGTATTTT
>.|.|TRBJ2-3|TRBV6-1
CASSDVGVDTQYF
TGTGCCAGCAGTGATGTGGGCGTGGATACGCAGTATTTT
>.|.|TRBJ2-7|TRBV7-9
CASSLVQGVQQYEQYF
TGTGCCAGCAGCTTGGTGCAGGGAGTTCAGCAATACGAGCAGTACTTC
>.|TRBD2|TRBJ2-1|TRBV5-1
CASIGLAGGGYNEQFF
TGCGCCAGCATCGGGCTAGCGGGAGGAGGCTACAATGAGCAGTTCTTC
>.|.|TRBJ2-3|TRBV7-8
CASSLGADTQYF
TGTGCCAGCAGCTTAGGGGCAGATACGCAGTATTTT
>.|TRBD1|TRBJ2-5|TRBV29-1
CSVGPGTGRETQYF
TGCAGCGTTGGTCCCGGGACAGGGAGAGAGACCCAGTACTTC
>.|.|TRBJ1-1|TRBV2
CASSEDARPNTEAFF
TGTGCCAGCAGTGAAGACGCTAGGCCCAACACTGAAGCTTTCTTT
>.|.|TRBJ1-3|TRBV29-1
CSVGLGSSGNTIYF
TGCAGCGTCGGCCTGGGGAGCTCTGGAAACACCATATATTTT
>.|TRBD1|TRBJ1-3|TRBV4-2
CASSTRTGHNSGNTIYF
TGTGCCAGCAGCACCCGGACAGGGCACAACTCTGGAAACACCATATATTTT
>.|.|TRBJ1-2|TRBV28
CASREGHNYGYTF
TGTGCCAGCAGGGAGGGACATAACTATGGCTACACCTTC
>.|TRBD1|TRBJ1-1|TRBV29-1
CSVSRQGDMDTEAFF
TGCAGCGTCTCAAGACAGGGCGACATGGACACTGAAGCTTTCTTT
>.|TRBD2|TRBJ2-7|TRBV19
CATSPGLATYEQYF
TGTGCCACCTCCCCGGGACTAGCCACTTACGAGCAGTACTTC
>.|.|TRBJ2-1|TRBV11-1
CASSLRGLSFSYNEQFF
TGTGCCAGCAGCTTAAGGGGCTTAAGTTTTTCCTACAATGAGCAGTTCTTC
>.|.|TRBJ1-1|TRBV29-1
CSVIHGPYEAFF
TGCAGCGTTATCCATGGACCATATGAAGCTTTCTTT
>.|TRBD2|TRBJ2-3|TRBV28
CASNEDGLAGGPLTDTQYF
TGTGCCAGCAATGAAGACGGGCTAGCGGGAGGCCCTTTGACAGATACGCAGTATTTT
>few|.|TRBJ1-5|TRBV6-5
CASRASGYSNQPQHF
TGTGCCAGCCGCGCTTCAGGGTATAGCAATCAGCCCCAGCATTTT
>.|.|TRBJ1-4|TRBV28
CASSLGGQLNEKLFF
TGTGCCAGCAGTTTAGGAGGACAACTTAATGAAAAACTGTTTTTT
>.|.|TRBJ2-1|TRBV7-3
CASSSGAGTYNEQFF
TGTGCCAGCAGCTCCGGTGCGGGGACCTACAATGAGCAGTTCTTC
>.|.|TRBJ1-1|TRBV9
CASSRTAQGGNTEAFF
TGTGCCAGCTCCCGGACAGCCCAAGGGGGGAACACTGAAGCTTTCTTT
>few|.|TRBJ1-2|TRBV7-8
CASSRQVDNYGYTF
TGTGCCAGCAGCCGACAGGTTGATAACTATGGCTACACCTTC
>.|TRBD2|TRBJ2-7|TRBV6-6
CASRSGAGGYYEQYF
TGTGCCAGCAGGTCTGGAGCGGGGGGCTACTACGAGCAGTACTTC
>.|TRBD1|TRBJ2-1|TRBV7-3
CASSLTLAGGEQFF
TGTGCCAGCAGCTTAACACTGGCAGGGGGTGAGCAGTTCTTC
>.|.|TRBJ2-7|TRBV6-1
CASSGGEGGYEQYF
TGTGCCAGCAGTGGCGGGGAGGGGGGTTACGAGCAGTACTTC
>.|.|TRBJ1-1|TRBV7-9
CASSSVTGQIIMNTEAFF
TGTGCCAGCAGCTCAGTAACAGGGCAAATAATTATGAACACTGAAGCTTTCTTT
>.|TRBD1|TRBJ1-1|TRBV4-2
CASSQELAGGNEAFF
TGTGCCAGCAGCCAAGAATTAGCAGGGGGCAATGAAGCTTTCTTT
>.|TRBD1|TRBJ1-1|TRBV6-6
CASSRRQGILNTEAFF
TGTGCCAGCAGTCGGCGACAGGGGATTTTGAACACTGAAGCTTTCTTT
>.|.|TRBJ1-2|TRBV19
CASSSADPRRGYTF
TGTGCCAGTAGTTCCGCGGACCCTCGAAGAGGCTACACCTTC
>.|TRBD1|TRBJ2-3|TRBV5-1
CASSLTGGLTDTQYF
TGCGCCAGCAGCTTAACAGGGGGGCTCACAGATACGCAGTATTTT
>.|.|TRBJ1-2|TRBV2
CASSAQRGMTGYTF
TGTGCCAGCAGTGCTCAAAGAGGAATGACTGGCTACACCTTC
>.|.|TRBJ1-3|TRBV28
CASSPHYSRWSGNTIYF
TGTGCCAGCAGTCCCCATTACTCCAGGTGGTCTGGAAACACCATATATTTT
>.|.|TRBJ2-7|TRBV29-1
CSVVGQAYEQYF
TGCAGCGTTGTGGGGCAGGCCTACGAGCAGTACTTC